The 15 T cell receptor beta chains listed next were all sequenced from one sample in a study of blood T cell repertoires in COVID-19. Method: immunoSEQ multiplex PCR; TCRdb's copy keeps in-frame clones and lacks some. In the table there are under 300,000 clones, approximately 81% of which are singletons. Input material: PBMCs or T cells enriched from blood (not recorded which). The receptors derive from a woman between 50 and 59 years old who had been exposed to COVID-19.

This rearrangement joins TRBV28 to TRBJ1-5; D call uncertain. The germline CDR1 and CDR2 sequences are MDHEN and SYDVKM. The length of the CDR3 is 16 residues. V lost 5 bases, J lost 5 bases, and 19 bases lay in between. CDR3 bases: TGTGCCAGCAGTCCCCGTCGTAATCCTCGGTATCAGCCCCAGCATTTT. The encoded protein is CASSPRRNPRYQPQHF.

The CDR3 sequence: CASSMRGYQPQHF. As DNA, the CDR3 is TGTGCCAGTAGTATGAGGGGGTACCAGCCCCAGCATTTT. The V and J genes are TRBV19 and TRBJ1-5, with D perhaps TRBD1 (6 bases). Germline V lookup: CDR1 LNHDA, CDR2 SQIVND (reference sequence). V was pared by 3 bases and J by 7 bases, with 10 bases between. The CDR3 totals 13 residues.

The CDR3 nucleotides are TGTGCCAGCTCCCAACGGGGGGGCGCAGACACTGAAGCTTTCTTT. It is translated as CASSQRGGADTEAFF. The chain is built from TRBV18 and TRBJ1-1; possible D gene TRBD1, 6 bases. The CDR3 covers 15 residues. CDR1 and CDR2 from the germline V gene are KGHSH and LQKENI. The ends were cut back, 6 bases at V and 3 bases at J, with 17 bases in the middle.

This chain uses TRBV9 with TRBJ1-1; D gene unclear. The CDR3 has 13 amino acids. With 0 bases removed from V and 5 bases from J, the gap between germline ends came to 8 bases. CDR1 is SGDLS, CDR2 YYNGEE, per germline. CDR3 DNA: TGTGCCAGCAGCGTAGAAGACAAGACTGAAGCTTTCTTT. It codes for CASSVEDKTEAFF. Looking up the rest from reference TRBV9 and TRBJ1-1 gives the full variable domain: DSGVTQTPKHLITATGQRVTLRCSPRSGDLSVYWYQQSLDQGLQFLIQYYNGEERAKGNILERFSAQQFPDLHSELNLSSLELGDSALYFCASSVEDKTEAFFGQGTRLTVV.

The CDR3 DNA follows: TGTGCCAGCAGCTTGGTGACAGGGTACACTGAAGCTTTCTTT. It specifies CASSLVTGYTEAFF. The rearrangement links TRBV5-6 to TRBJ1-1, with TRBD1 matching over 7 bases. Germline values: CDR1 SGHDT, CDR2 YYEEEE. Trimming removed 0 bases from V and 3 bases from J; junction bases left unmatched: 2. CDR3 size: 14 residues.

The CDR3 loop reads CASSIPRGREKLFF. DNA of the CDR3: TGTGCCAGCAGTATCCCAAGGGGTCGCGAAAAACTGTTTTTT. The chain has TRBV28 and TRBJ1-4, with a tentative D call TRBD1 (5 bases). CDR1 is MDHEN and CDR2 is SYDVKM in the germline V gene. This CDR3 region has 14 residues. V lost 5 bases, J lost 8 bases, and 15 bases lay in between.

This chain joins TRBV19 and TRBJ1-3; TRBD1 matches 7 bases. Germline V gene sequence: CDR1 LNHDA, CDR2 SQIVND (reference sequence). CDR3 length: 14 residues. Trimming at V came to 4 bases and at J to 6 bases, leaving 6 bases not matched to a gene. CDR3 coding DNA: TGTGCCAGTAGTAACACAGGGGAGACAAACACCATATATTTT. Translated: CASSNTGETNTIYF.

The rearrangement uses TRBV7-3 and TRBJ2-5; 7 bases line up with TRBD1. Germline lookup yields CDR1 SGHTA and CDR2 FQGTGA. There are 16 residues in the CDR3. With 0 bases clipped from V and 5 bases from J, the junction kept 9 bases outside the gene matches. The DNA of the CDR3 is TGTGCCAGCAGCTTAACGGGGACAGCGTGGGGGGAGACCCAGTACTTC. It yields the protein CASSLTGTAWGETQYF.

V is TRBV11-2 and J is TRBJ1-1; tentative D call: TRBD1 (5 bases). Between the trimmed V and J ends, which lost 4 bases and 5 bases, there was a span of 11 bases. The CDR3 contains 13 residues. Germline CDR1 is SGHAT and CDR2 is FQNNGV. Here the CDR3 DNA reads TGTGCCAGCAGCTCCCTTCAGGGAACTGAAGCTTTCTTT. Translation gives CASSSLQGTEAFF.

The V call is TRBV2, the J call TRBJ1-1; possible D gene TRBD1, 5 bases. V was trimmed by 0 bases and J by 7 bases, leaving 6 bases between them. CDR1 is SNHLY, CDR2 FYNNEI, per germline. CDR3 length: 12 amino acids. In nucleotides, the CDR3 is TGTGCCAGCAGTGAAGCGCAGGGTGAAGCTTTCTTT. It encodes CASSEAQGEAFF.

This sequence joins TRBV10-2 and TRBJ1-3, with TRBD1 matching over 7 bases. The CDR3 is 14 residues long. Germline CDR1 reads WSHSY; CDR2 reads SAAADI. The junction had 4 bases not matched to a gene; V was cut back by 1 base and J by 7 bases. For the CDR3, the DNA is TGCGCCAGCAGTGAGTGGGACAGTCTGAACACCATATATTTT. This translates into CASSEWDSLNTIYF.

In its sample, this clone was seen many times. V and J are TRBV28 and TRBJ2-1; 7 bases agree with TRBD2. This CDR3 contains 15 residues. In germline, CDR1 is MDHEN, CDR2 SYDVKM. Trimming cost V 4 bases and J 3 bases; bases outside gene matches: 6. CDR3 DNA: TGTGCCAGCAGTTGGGGGGGTGGAGTCTACAATGAGCAGTTCTTC. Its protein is CASSWGGGVYNEQFF.

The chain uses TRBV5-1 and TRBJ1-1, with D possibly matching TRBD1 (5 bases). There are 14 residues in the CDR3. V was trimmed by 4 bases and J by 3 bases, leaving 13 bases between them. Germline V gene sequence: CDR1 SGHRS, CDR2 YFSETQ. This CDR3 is CASSLATGDTEAFF. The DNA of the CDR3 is TGCGCCAGCAGCCTGGCCACGGGGGACACTGAAGCTTTCTTT.

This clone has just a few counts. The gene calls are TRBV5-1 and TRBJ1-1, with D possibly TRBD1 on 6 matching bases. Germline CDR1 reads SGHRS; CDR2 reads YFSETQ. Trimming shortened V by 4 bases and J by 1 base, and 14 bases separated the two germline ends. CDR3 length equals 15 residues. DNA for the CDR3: TGCGCCAGCAGCCCCCAACCGACAGGGAACACTGAAGCTTTCTTT. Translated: CASSPQPTGNTEAFF.

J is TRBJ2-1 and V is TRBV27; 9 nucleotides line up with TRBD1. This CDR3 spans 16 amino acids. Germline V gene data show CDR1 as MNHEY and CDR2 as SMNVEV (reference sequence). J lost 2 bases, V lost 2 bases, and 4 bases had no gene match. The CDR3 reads CASSLRTGGTYNEQFF. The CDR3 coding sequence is TGTGCCAGCAGTTTAAGAACAGGGGGCACCTACAATGAGCAGTTCTTC.